This T cell receptor (beta chain) was retrieved from a study of cytomegalovirus exposure and HLA in healthy donors. The PCR employed 60 Vbeta primers together with 13 Jbeta primers. The repertoire was sequenced with immunoSEQ multiplex PCR; TCRdb's copy has only in-frame clones and lacks some. The data contain around 100,000 clones, over 75% of them seen just once; the ten biggest clones take up approximately 4.8%. Study findings and constraints: When analyzed later, a missense DCLRE1C variant was found to be linked to TCR beta V- and J-gene trimming.

Concerning this clone itself: Its specificity is unknown.

The receptor's source is a male donor in good health and CMV-seropositive. The source material was PBMCs.

This CDR3 is CASSARGRGSTDTQYF. CDR3 DNA: TGTGCCAGCAGCGCCCGCGGGAGGGGGAGCACAGATACGCAGTATTTT. The V call is TRBV9, the J call TRBJ2-3, with 9 bases fitting TRBD2. Germline CDR1 SGDLS, CDR2 YYNGEE. Trimming at V came to 3 bases and at J to 0 bases, leaving 5 bases not matched to a gene. This CDR3 is built from 16 residues.